This T cell receptor beta chain was sequenced for a study of radiotherapy plus CTLA-4 blockade in lung cancer. Study-level results: Blood-borne expansion of tumor-derived TCR clones followed radiotherapy plus ipilimumab.

The CDR3 covers 13 residues. Trimming stripped 3 bases from V and 11 bases from J, with 16 bases between. Per the germline V gene, CDR1 is MDHEN and CDR2 is SYDVKM. Those with chemo-refractory metastatic non-small-cell lung cancer were treated with focal radiation combined with CTLA-4 blockade using ipilimumab. Libraries were prepared by immunoSEQ multiplex PCR; TCRdb keeps only in-frame clonotypes and omits some of them. The sample has about 84,000 clones, around 72% seen once. As regards this clone: Its target is unknown.

The V gene is TRBV28, the J gene TRBJ1-1; D might be TRBD1 (5 bases). The sequencing used peripheral blood, collected from a patient treated with radiotherapy plus ipilimumab. The TCR was taken from a human donor with non-small cell lung cancer that progressed on radiotherapy plus ipilimumab. DNA for the CDR3: TGTGCCAGCAGTTTCGTAGGGGCGGGGATCGCTTTCTTT. Protein sequence: CASSFVGAGIAFF. Using reference TRBV28 and TRBJ1-1 for the parts outside the CDR3, the full variable domain is DVKVTQSSRYLVKRTGEKVFLECVQDMDHENMFWYRQDPGLGLRLIYFSYDVKMKEKGDIPEGYSVSREKKERFSLILESASTNQTSMYLCASSFVGAGIAFFGQGTRLTVV.